This TCR beta chain emerged from a study of tissue T cells after allogeneic stem cell transplantation. Whole-study results and caveats: Limitations included a small, clinically heterogeneous cohort and limited sampling depth.

Noted time point: mouse harvest day 14 after allogeneic transplant. The graft held 10^6 splenic CD5+ T cells and 10^7 T-cell-depleted bone marrow cells. B6 (H2b) cells into BALB/c (H2d) mice; tissues taken at day 7 or 14. The assay was immunoSEQ multiplex PCR, and TCRdb's table has in-frame clones only and misses some. The data show 4,500 or so clones, more than 45% seen once. By sample share, this clone is medium-sized (0.01 to 0.1%). Antigen: not known. Gene names refer to mouse genes. From the germline J gene comes the end of the CDR3, since the read stops 1 residue before it. The CDR3 loop spans 12 amino acids. In germline, CDR1 is LGHDT, CDR2 YNNKQL (reference sequence). V shed 7 bases and J 4 bases; nucleotides not matched to a gene: 1.

Sequences were obtained from lymph node tissue. This clonotype was sampled from a female BALB/c mouse given C57BL/6 T cells with graft-versus-host disease after an allogeneic hematopoietic cell transplant. The chain employs TRBV4 and TRBJ2-7; 10 nucleotides align to TRBD2. The CDR3 DNA, read in part, is TGTGCCAGCAAGGACTGGGGGTATGAACAGTAC. This sequence encodes CASKDWGYEQY. The complete CDR3 protein is CASKDWGYEQYF.